This passage covers 27 T cell receptor beta chains from one sample sequenced in a study of blood T cell repertoires in COVID-19. Only in-frame clones appear in the TCRdb table, and some are missing; sequencing was by immunoSEQ multiplex PCR. The data show some 52,000 clones, around 84% seen once. Material: peripheral blood. These receptors were collected from a man aged 50-59 years with acute or convalescent COVID-19.

V is TRBV7-9 and J is TRBJ2-4; 9 bases are a match to TRBD1. Germline CDR1 SEHNR, CDR2 FQNEAQ (reference sequence). V was pared by 5 bases and J by 9 bases, with 11 bases of the junction left unmatched. This CDR3 contains 15 residues. The CDR3 spells CASSPGTGRGSIQYF. CDR3 nucleotide sequence: TGTGCCAGCAGCCCCGGGACAGGGCGAGGGAGCATTCAGTACTTC.

The CDR3 region has the DNA TGCACCAGCAATATCATACGGGGGGTCTCCTACGAGCAGTACTTC. This translates into CTSNIIRGVSYEQYF. This sequence joins TRBV1 and TRBJ2-7; the listed D gene, TRBD2, was not tested against the DNA. TRBV1 is shown as a pseudogene. The CDR3 contains 15 residues.

The chain recombines TRBV11-1 with TRBJ2-1, with D possibly TRBD2 on 6 matching bases. The V gene's germline CDR1 is SGHAT and CDR2 FQDESV (reference sequence). This CDR3 has 13 residues. Trimming stripped 1 base from V and 9 bases from J, with 10 bases between. The CDR3 DNA sequence: TGTGCCAGCAGCTTAGACGGGGGTCGTGAGCAGTTCTTC. It yields the protein CASSLDGGREQFF.

This chain joins TRBV6-5 and TRBJ2-3; D may be TRBD1 (5 bases). Between the trimmed V and J ends, which lost 7 bases and 4 bases, there was a span of 15 bases. This CDR3 has 14 residues. Germline loops: CDR1 MNHEY, CDR2 SVGAGI. The CDR3 nucleotides read TGTGCCAGCACTACGAGACAGCTATCAGATACGCAGTATTTT. Translating gives CASTTRQLSDTQYF.

The J gene is TRBJ2-3, the V gene TRBV6-5, with D possibly TRBD1 on 6 matching bases. The V gene's germline CDR1 is MNHEY and CDR2 SVGAGI. This CDR3 spans 14 amino acids. V lost 4 bases and J lost 2, with 10 bases in between. The CDR3 sequence is CASSFDRNTDTQYF. CDR3 coding DNA: TGTGCCAGCAGTTTCGACAGGAACACAGATACGCAGTATTTT.

This clone was detected only once. This chain connects TRBV7-9 to TRBJ1-4; 7 bases fit TRBD1. CDR3 length: 12 residues. After removal of 1 base from V and 11 bases from J, the junction contained 1 base not matched to a gene. Germline-derived CDR1 and CDR2 are SEHNR and FQNEAQ (reference sequence). CDR3 in DNA: TGTGCCAGCAGCTTAGGGGGACAGAAACTGTTTTTT. Encoded protein: CASSLGGQKLFF. Looking up the rest from reference TRBV7-9 and TRBJ1-4 gives the full variable domain: DTGVSQNPRHKITKRGQNVTFRCDPISEHNRLYWYRQTLGQGPEFLTYFQNEAQLEKSRLLSDRFSAERPKGSFSTLEIQRTEQGDSAMYLCASSLGGQKLFFGSGTQLSVL.

V is TRBV25-1 and J is TRBJ1-2; TRBD1 is a possible D gene (5 bases). The V gene's germline CDR1 is MGHDK and CDR2 SYGVNS. This CDR3 has 14 amino acids. Trimming took off 3 bases at V and 4 bases at J, with 12 bases between the two ends. DNA for the CDR3: TGTGCCAGCAGTGAGCCAGGGAGGGCCTATGGCTACACCTTC. This translates into CASSEPGRAYGYTF.

J is TRBJ2-1 and V is TRBV3-1 (or the pseudogene TRBV3-2); D is unclear. Deletions cut 8 bases from V and 0 bases from J, with 14 bases between. Germline V lookup: CDR1 LGHDT, CDR2 YNNKEL (reference sequence). The CDR3 spans 15 residues. CDR3 coding DNA: TGTGCCAGCTCGACCGGCGGCAGCTCCTACAATGAGCAGTTCTTC. Residues: CASSTGGSSYNEQFF.

The V gene is TRBV25-1, the J gene TRBJ1-1; 8 nucleotides line up with TRBD1. V lost 4 bases to trimming and J lost 2 bases; unmatched junction nucleotides: 6. Looked up from germline, CDR1 is MGHDK and CDR2 is SYGVNS. The CDR3 runs to 15 residues. CDR3 loop: CASSGPRGPNTEAFF. The CDR3 DNA reads as TGTGCCAGCAGTGGACCCAGGGGGCCCAACACTGAAGCTTTCTTT.

The chain recombines TRBV4-1 with TRBJ2-1; D remains unclear. Between the trimmed V and J ends, which lost 4 bases and 4 bases, there was a span of 14 bases. Germline CDR1 MGHRA, CDR2 YSYEKL. This CDR3 is built from 15 residues. CDR3: CASSPQAPAYNEQFF. CDR3 DNA: TGCGCCAGCAGCCCCCAAGCCCCCGCTTACAATGAGCAGTTCTTC.

As DNA, the CDR3 is TGTGCCAGCAGCGCCCACAGCAGCACAGATACGCAGTATTTT. It translates to CASSAHSSTDTQYF. This chain uses TRBV9 with TRBJ2-3; D is undetermined. The CDR3 is 14 residues long. Germline V gene lookup returns CDR1 SGDLS and CDR2 YYNGEE. Trimming shortened V by 3 bases and J by 0 bases, and 8 bases separated the two germline ends.

This sequence joins TRBV19 and TRBJ1-2; D gene uncertain. CDR3 length: 14 residues. Germline CDR1 and CDR2: LNHDA and SQIVND (reference sequence). The V and J ends lost 0 bases and 8 bases respectively, with 13 bases between them. In DNA, the CDR3 is TGTGCCAGTAGTATAGATCCCGGGATTGGCGGCTACACCTTC. Translation: CASSIDPGIGGYTF.

The chain joins TRBV5-1 to TRBJ2-5, with 10 bases identical to TRBD1. This CDR3 spans 15 amino acids. Per germline, CDR1 SGHRS and CDR2 YFSETQ. V lost 4 bases, J lost 5 bases, and 8 bases stayed unmatched. CDR3 residues: CASSRRDRGTETQYF. DNA for the CDR3: TGCGCCAGCAGCCGGCGGGACAGGGGTACGGAGACCCAGTACTTC.

This rearrangement joins TRBV4-1 to TRBJ2-5, with no clear D. Trimming removed 2 bases from V and 5 bases from J, with 12 bases in between. CDR3 size: 14 residues. CDR1 and CDR2 from the germline V gene are MGHRA and YSYEKL. The CDR3, as DNA: TGCGCCAGCAGCCAAACGGCAGGCTGGGAGACCCAGTACTTC. Translating it yields CASSQTAGWETQYF.

The J gene is TRBJ2-5, the V gene TRBV3-1 (or the pseudogene TRBV3-2); 9 bases are a match to TRBD2. The V segment lost 3 bases and the J segment 2 bases; nucleotides outside the gene matches: 4. The CDR3 sequence is 15 residues long. Germline V CDR1 and CDR2: LGHDT, YNNKEL (reference sequence). CDR3 sequence (DNA): TGTGCCAGCAGCCACCTAGCGGGAAGTCAAGAGACCCAGTACTTC. Amino acids: CASSHLAGSQETQYF.

V gene TRBV5-4 combines with J gene TRBJ2-7, with TRBD2 matching over 8 bases. The CDR3 runs to 16 residues. CDR1 SGHNT and CDR2 YYREEE come from the germline V gene (reference sequence). J gave up 2 bases and V 4 bases, and 11 bases lay outside the gene matches. CDR3 in amino acids: CASSVGGLAAAYEQYF. Written as DNA, the CDR3 is TGTGCCAGCAGCGTGGGAGGACTAGCAGCAGCCTACGAGCAGTACTTC.

The chain has TRBV20-1 and TRBJ2-7, with D possibly being TRBD1 (6 bases). The germline V gene has CDR1 DFQATT and CDR2 SNEGSKA (reference sequence). This CDR3 has 11 residues. Trimming left V 2 bases short and J 4 bases short, with 6 bases between. The CDR3, as DNA: TGCAGTGCTAGACAGGGGTACGAGCAGTACTTC. This translates into CSARQGYEQYF.

This chain joins TRBV5-4 and TRBJ1-4, with D possibly matching TRBD1 (5 bases). Germline V gene sequence: CDR1 SGHNT, CDR2 YYREEE (reference sequence). The CDR3 sequence is 15 residues long. Trimming stripped 4 bases from V and 2 bases from J, with 12 bases between. The CDR3 sequence: CASSPGGSTNEKLFF. As DNA, the CDR3 is TGTGCCAGCAGCCCGGGGGGGAGCACTAATGAAAAACTGTTTTTT. The full variable domain, in which reference TRBV5-4 and TRBJ1-4 provide the parts outside the CDR3, is ETGVTQSPTHLIKTRGQQVTLRCSSQSGHNTVSWYQQALGQGPQFIFQYYREEENGRGNFPPRFSGLQFPNYSSELNVNALELDDSALYLCASSPGGSTNEKLFFGSGTQLSVL.

V is TRBV5-1 and J is TRBJ2-3; D is ambiguous. Germline assignment: CDR1 SGHRS and CDR2 YFSETQ. Between the trimmed V and J ends, which lost 4 bases and 5 bases, there was a span of 14 bases. The CDR3 extends over 14 amino acids. In nucleotides, the CDR3 is TGCGCCAGCAGCCCGGAGAGCGAGCTAGATACGCAGTATTTT. This encodes CASSPESELDTQYF. The whole variable domain, remainder taken from reference TRBV5-1 and TRBJ2-3, is KAGVTQTPRYLIKTRGQQVTLSCSPISGHRSVSWYQQTPGQGLQFLFEYFSETQRNKGNFPGRFSGRQFSNSRSEMNVSTLELGDSALYLCASSPESELDTQYFGPGTRLTVL.

This chain connects TRBV5-1 to TRBJ2-3, with 11 bases lining up with TRBD2. J lost 2 bases, V lost 0 bases, and 2 bases had no gene match. Germline CDR1 reads SGHRS; CDR2 reads YFSETQ. The CDR3 totals 16 residues. CDR3 coding DNA: TGCGCCAGCAGCTTGGAACTAGCGGGAGCCACAGATACGCAGTATTTT. Encoded protein: CASSLELAGATDTQYF.

V is TRBV19 and J is TRBJ2-5, with D possibly matching TRBD1 (5 bases). V was pared by 5 bases and J by 0 bases, with 13 bases between. The CDR3 is made up of 15 amino acids. Per germline, CDR1 LNHDA and CDR2 SQIVND (reference sequence). This chain's CDR3 is CASSGRTSYQETQYF. The CDR3 coding sequence is TGTGCCAGTAGTGGACGGACATCTTACCAAGAGACCCAGTACTTC.

The V gene is TRBV18, the J gene TRBJ2-7; D possibly corresponds to TRBD2 (7 bases). CDR1 and CDR2 from the germline V gene are KGHSH and LQKENI. Deletions cut 0 bases from V and 4 bases from J, with 10 bases between. This CDR3 spans 14 amino acids. CDR3 nucleotides: TGTGCCAGCTCACCACCAGGGGGAGGGTACGAGCAGTACTTC. Translating it yields CASSPPGGGYEQYF.

This rearrangement joins TRBV18 to TRBJ1-1; perhaps TRBD1 as D (6 bases). Germline V gene sequence: CDR1 KGHSH, CDR2 LQKENI. V lost 3 bases and J lost 11, with 13 bases in between. The CDR3 is 12 amino acids. In DNA form, the CDR3 reads TGTGCCAGCTCACCCCCGAGGGGGACGGCTTTCTTT. Its translation is CASSPPRGTAFF.

The chain couples TRBV30 to TRBJ1-2, with a weak D call TRBD1 (6 bases). Deletions cut 1 base from V and 7 bases from J, with 13 bases between. From germline, CDR1 is GTSNPN and CDR2 SVGIG (reference sequence). The CDR3 has 13 residues. The CDR3 spells CAWSATGGLGYTF. In DNA, the CDR3 is TGTGCCTGGAGTGCGACCGGGGGGCTTGGCTACACCTTC.

This clone was seen once. V usage is TRBV28 and J usage is TRBJ2-7; 8 nucleotides agree with TRBD1. Germline lookup yields CDR1 MDHEN and CDR2 SYDVKM. CDR3 length: 15 amino acids. J gave up 1 base and V 5 bases, and 7 bases lay outside the gene matches. The CDR3 region has the DNA TGTGCCAGCAGTCGGAGAGACAGGGGTTCCTACGAGCAGTACTTC. Encoded protein: CASSRRDRGSYEQYF.

This chain connects TRBV5-1 to TRBJ1-1; tentatively, D is TRBD1 (6 bases). Trimming took off 1 base at V and 5 bases at J, with 12 bases between the two ends. Looked up from germline, CDR1 is SGHRS and CDR2 is YFSETQ. There are 14 residues in the CDR3. The chain's CDR3 is CASSLTGQGTEAFF. CDR3 in DNA: TGCGCCAGCAGCTTGACAGGCCAGGGGACTGAAGCTTTCTTT.

This sequence joins TRBV4-1 and TRBJ2-2; 8 nucleotides align to TRBD2. The CDR3 has 17 residues. Per germline, CDR1 MGHRA and CDR2 YSYEKL. Losses at the gene ends were 1 base for V and 1 base for J; bases not matched to a gene: 5. CDR3 nucleotides: TGCGCCAGCAGCCAAGTAAAGCGGGAGAAGAACACCGGGGAGCTGTTTTTT. Translation: CASSQVKREKNTGELFF.